These 13 T cell receptor beta chains were sequenced from one sample in a study of T cells in Graves' hyperthyroidism and ophthalmopathy. Using RNA transcripts as the source, TCR beta CDR3 regions were amplified. Carried out on the TCR CDR3, a first-round RT-PCR used the HTBI primer set. Each CDR3 protein is one row after TCRdb ran MiXCR on the multiplex PCR reads. In the table there are hundreds of thousands of distinct CDR3 sequences, approximately 40% of which are singletons. Sequences were obtained from blood. All receptors come from a young man with Graves' hyperthyroidism.

In this sample, this clonotype turned up a few times. V is TRBV12-3 or TRBV12-4 and J is TRBJ2-5; the D gene is possibly TRBD2 (6 bases). There are 16 residues in the CDR3. V lost 1 base and J 3 bases, leaving 15 bases between the germline ends. The CDR3 sequence: CASSLVVRGSKETQYF. CDR3 coding DNA: TGTGCCAGCAGTTTAGTGGTGCGGGGATCGAAAGAGACCCAGTACTTC.

This chain's CDR3 is CSSRQEVPEQYF. CDR3 nucleotides: TGCAGCTCCCGTCAAGAGGTTCCCGAGCAGTACTTC. The chain has TRBV29-1 and TRBJ2-7; D gene ambiguous. The germline V and J ends were trimmed by 8 bases and 6 bases, with 17 bases remaining between them. The germline gives CDR1 SQVTM, CDR2 ANQGSEA. CDR3 length: 12 residues.

This clonotype was counted once. The chain recombines TRBV9 with TRBJ2-7, with 12 positions matching TRBD2. CDR1 SGDLS and CDR2 YYNGEE come from the germline V gene. The CDR3 length is 15 residues. Trimming at V came to 7 bases and at J to 3 bases, leaving 8 bases not matched to a gene. The CDR3, as DNA: TGTGCCAGCCGCCCTAAGACTAGCGGGAGCTACGAGCAGTACTTC. It yields the protein CASRPKTSGSYEQYF.

The chain is built from TRBV5-5 and TRBJ1-1, with D perhaps matching TRBD1 (6 bases). The CDR3 length is 14 residues. Germline-derived CDR1 and CDR2 are SGHKS and YYEKEE (reference sequence). V was pared by 2 bases and J by 5 bases, with 13 bases between. CDR3 sequence reads: CASSFPGDVTEAFF. The CDR3 bases are TGTGCCAGCAGCTTCCCAGGGGATGTTACTGAAGCTTTCTTT.

The chain joins TRBV5-1 to TRBJ1-1, with D unclear. Between the trimmed V and J ends, which lost 2 bases and 7 bases, there was a span of 12 bases. The V gene's germline CDR1 is SGHRS and CDR2 YFSETQ. This CDR3 is 13 amino acids long. The chain's CDR3 is CASSFWRASEAFF. CDR3 nucleotides: TGCGCCAGCAGCTTCTGGAGGGCGAGTGAAGCTTTCTTT.

This clonotype has just a few counts. This chain joins TRBV2 and TRBJ2-7; unclear D gene. V was shortened by 8 bases and J by 1 base, with 9 bases between the two germline ends. Looked up from germline, CDR1 is SNHLY and CDR2 is FYNNEI. The CDR3 runs to 12 residues. The CDR3 is CASDQTSYEQYF. The DNA for the CDR3 is TGTGCCAGCGATCAAACTTCCTACGAGCAGTACTTC.

This clonotype showed up just once. This rearrangement joins TRBV12-3 or TRBV12-4 to TRBJ1-1; 7 bases map to TRBD1. The CDR3 runs 16 residues. V lost 6 bases, J lost 1 base, and 11 bases stayed unmatched. The CDR3 sequence is CASSPMPGQRNTEAFF. CDR3 nucleotides: TGTGCCAGCAGCCCGATGCCGGGACAGAGGAACACTGAAGCTTTCTTT.

Many counts were recorded for this clonotype. The CDR3 spells CAIRGTGSNTEAFF. CDR3 DNA: TGTGCCATCAGGGGGACAGGATCGAACACTGAAGCTTTCTTT. The chain combines TRBV10-3 with TRBJ1-1, with 8 bases fitting TRBD1. Per the germline V gene, CDR1 is ENHRY and CDR2 is SYGVKD. There are 14 residues in the CDR3. Trimming removed 6 bases from V and 1 base from J; junction bases left unmatched: 4.

This chain uses TRBV12-3 or TRBV12-4 with TRBJ1-5; D is unclear. This CDR3 has 15 amino acids. Trimming shortened V by 1 base and J by 7 bases, and 14 bases separated the two germline ends. Here the CDR3 reads CASSLEGSLGQPQHF. CDR3 sequence (DNA): TGTGCCAGCAGTTTAGAGGGATCTTTAGGGCAGCCCCAGCATTTT.

Concerning this clonotype itself: Being one base from a much bigger clone, this may be a read error. This chain uses TRBV7-2 with TRBJ2-7; the match to TRBD2 covers 10 bases. Trimming took 3 bases from V and 5 from J; bases not matched to a gene: 4. The germline gives CDR1 SGHTA, CDR2 FQGNSA. CDR3 length equals 14 residues. CDR3 DNA: TGTGCCAGCAGCTTCAGCGGGAGGGTCCACGAGCAGTACTTC. This sequence encodes CASSFSGRVHEQYF.

This clonotype came up many times. Germline is not matched at one junction end, which may reflect a read error. The chain couples TRBV4-1 to TRBJ2-7, with a possible D match to TRBD1 (5 bases). This CDR3 has 13 residues. The V gene's germline CDR1 is MGHRA and CDR2 YSYEKL. The CDR3 is CASSQARGYEQYF. The CDR3 region has the DNA TGTGCCAGCAGCCAAGCTAGGGGCTACGAGCAGTACTTC.

This clonotype came up a few times. J is TRBJ2-7 and V is TRBV19; TRBD2 is a possible D gene (5 bases). Germline V gene lookup returns CDR1 LNHDA and CDR2 SQIVND (reference sequence). The V end lost 3 bases, the J end lost 2 bases, and 11 bases lay between the germline ends. The CDR3 is 14 residues long. In DNA form, the CDR3 reads TGTGCCAGTAGTATTGGTAAACTAGCCTACGAGCAGTACTTC. It codes for CASSIGKLAYEQYF.

This clonotype was seen ten or more times. The J gene is TRBJ2-5, the V gene TRBV19; weak D call: TRBD1 (6 bases). Germline-derived CDR1 and CDR2 are LNHDA and SQIVND (reference sequence). V was pared by 9 bases and J by 4 bases, with 6 bases between. This CDR3 is 10 amino acids long. The CDR3 region is CASRGETQYF. The CDR3 DNA reads TGTGCCAGCAGGGGAGAGACCCAGTACTTC.